The clone carrying this T cell receptor (beta chain) was observed once. This study enrolled people aged 18 to 89 from approximately 24 US geographic areas. Data came from immunoSEQ multiplex PCR; TCRdb stores just in-frame clones and leaves some out. This repertoire shows about 270,000 clones, approximately 90% found once; its top ten account for 2.8%. These data originate in a study of blood T cell repertoires in COVID-19. Study context: T cells, B-cell-depleted T cells, or PBMCs provided the cDNA or gDNA that served as material.

This CDR3 has 13 amino acids. Per the germline V gene, CDR1 is ENHRY and CDR2 is SYGVKD. Between the trimmed V and J ends, which lost 3 bases and 1 base, there was a span of 3 bases. The chain combines TRBV10-3 with TRBJ2-2; D ambiguous. The sequencing input was PBMCs or T cells enriched from blood (not recorded which). The sequence was collected from a man in his forties who had been exposed to COVID-19. This CDR3 is CAISDKNTGELFF. The CDR3 DNA reads TGTGCCATCAGTGACAAGAACACCGGGGAGCTGTTTTTT.